What follows is one TCR beta chain and its context. Antigen unknown. The sample belongs to a study of STAT3 mutations in large granular lymphocyte leukemia. Clones were read by immunoSEQ multiplex PCR, and TCRdb kept only the in-frame ones, dropping some. The table lists about 3,300 clones, roughly two fifths of them singletons, with around 57% in the top ten. Study results and caveats: Clonal expansion was inferred from samples taken at other timepoints. Every T-cell large granular lymphocyte leukemia patient had at least one immunodominant TCR beta clonotype.

There are 15 residues in the CDR3. Germline V gene data show CDR1 as KGHSH and CDR2 as LQKENI. Trimming cost V 3 bases and J 8 bases, with 17 bases left between them. This clonotype was sampled from a man between 50 and 59 years old with T-cell large granular lymphocyte leukemia. Some clones in this sample may be carry-over from other donors' samples. The rearrangement uses TRBV18 and TRBJ2-1; D ambiguous. Source material: peripheral blood mononuclear cells. CDR3 sequence: CASSPPGFQKDEQFF. The CDR3 nucleotides are TGTGCCAGCTCACCCCCCGGGTTCCAAAAGGATGAGCAGTTCTTC.